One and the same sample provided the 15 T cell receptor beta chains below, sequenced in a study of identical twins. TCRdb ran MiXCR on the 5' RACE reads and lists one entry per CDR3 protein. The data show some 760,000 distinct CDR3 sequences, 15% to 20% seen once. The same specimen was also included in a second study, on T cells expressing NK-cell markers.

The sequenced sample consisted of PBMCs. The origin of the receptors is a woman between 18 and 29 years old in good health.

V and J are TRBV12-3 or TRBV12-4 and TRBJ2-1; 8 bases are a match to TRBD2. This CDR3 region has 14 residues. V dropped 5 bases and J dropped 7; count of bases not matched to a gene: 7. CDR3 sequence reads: CASSRTSWWNEQFF. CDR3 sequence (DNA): TGTGCCAGCAGTCGGACTAGCTGGTGGAATGAGCAGTTCTTC.

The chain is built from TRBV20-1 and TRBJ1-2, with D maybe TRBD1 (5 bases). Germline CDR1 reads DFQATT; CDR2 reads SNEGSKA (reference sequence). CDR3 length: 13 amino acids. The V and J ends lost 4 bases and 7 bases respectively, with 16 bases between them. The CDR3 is CSATARERGGYTF. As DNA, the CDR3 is TGCAGTGCTACGGCCAGGGAAAGGGGTGGCTACACCTTC.

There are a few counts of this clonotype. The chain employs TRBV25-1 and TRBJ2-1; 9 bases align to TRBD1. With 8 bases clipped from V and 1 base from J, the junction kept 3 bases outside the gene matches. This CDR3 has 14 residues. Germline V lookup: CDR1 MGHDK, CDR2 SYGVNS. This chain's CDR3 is CASAGTGSYNEQFF. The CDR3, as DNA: TGTGCCAGCGCCGGGACAGGGTCCTACAATGAGCAGTTCTTC.

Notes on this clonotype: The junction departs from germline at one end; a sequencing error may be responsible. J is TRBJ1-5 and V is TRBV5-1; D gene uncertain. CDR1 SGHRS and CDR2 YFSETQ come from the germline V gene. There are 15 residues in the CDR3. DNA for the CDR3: TGCGCCAGCAGTTTGGCACCGAATAGCAATCAGCCCCAGCATTTT. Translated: CASSLAPNSNQPQHF.

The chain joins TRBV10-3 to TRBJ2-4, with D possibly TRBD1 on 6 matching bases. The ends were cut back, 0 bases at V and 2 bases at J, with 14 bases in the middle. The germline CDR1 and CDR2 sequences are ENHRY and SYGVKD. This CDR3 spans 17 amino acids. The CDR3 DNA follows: TGTGCCATCAGTGAGTCGGGCCAGGGGAAGACCAAAAACATTCAGTACTTC. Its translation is CAISESGQGKTKNIQYF.

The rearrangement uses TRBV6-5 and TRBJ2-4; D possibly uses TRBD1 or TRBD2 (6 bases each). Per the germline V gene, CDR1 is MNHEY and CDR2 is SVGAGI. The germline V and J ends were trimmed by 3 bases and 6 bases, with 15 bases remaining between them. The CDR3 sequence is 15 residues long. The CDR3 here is CASSYEGGAGNIQYF. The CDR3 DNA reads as TGTGCCAGCAGTTATGAGGGGGGCGCGGGAAACATTCAGTACTTC.

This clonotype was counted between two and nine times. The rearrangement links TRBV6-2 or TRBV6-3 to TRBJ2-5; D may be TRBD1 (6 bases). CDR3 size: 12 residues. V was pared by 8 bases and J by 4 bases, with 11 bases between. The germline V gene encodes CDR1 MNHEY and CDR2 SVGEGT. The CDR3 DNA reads TGTGCCAGCGAGGGGGAAACAGAGACCCAGTACTTC. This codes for CASEGETETQYF.

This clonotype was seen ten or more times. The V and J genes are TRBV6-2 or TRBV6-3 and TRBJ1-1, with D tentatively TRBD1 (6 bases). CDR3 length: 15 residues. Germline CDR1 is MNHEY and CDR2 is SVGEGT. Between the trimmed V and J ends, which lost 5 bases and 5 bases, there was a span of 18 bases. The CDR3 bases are TGTGCCAGCAGTCCCTCAACAGGGTATGATACTGAAGCTTTCTTT. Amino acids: CASSPSTGYDTEAFF.

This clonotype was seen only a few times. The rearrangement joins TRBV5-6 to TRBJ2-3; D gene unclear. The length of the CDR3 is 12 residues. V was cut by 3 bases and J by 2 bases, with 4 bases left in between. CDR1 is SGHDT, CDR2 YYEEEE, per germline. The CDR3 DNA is TGTGCCAGCAGCTGGACCACAGATACGCAGTATTTT. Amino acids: CASSWTTDTQYF.

The CDR3 coding sequence is TGTGCCAGCAGCTTAGCGGAGGACAGATCCTACGAGCAGTACTTC. Its protein is CASSLAEDRSYEQYF. This chain links TRBV7-9 with TRBJ2-7, with D tentatively TRBD1 (6 bases). The CDR3 is 15 amino acids. Germline V gene sequence: CDR1 SEHNR, CDR2 FQNEAQ (reference sequence). V lost 0 bases and J 1 base, leaving 10 bases between the germline ends.

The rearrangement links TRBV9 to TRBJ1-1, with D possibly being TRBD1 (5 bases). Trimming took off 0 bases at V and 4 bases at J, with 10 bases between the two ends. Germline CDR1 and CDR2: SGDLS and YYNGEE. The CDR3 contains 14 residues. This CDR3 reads CASSVGGEGTEAFF. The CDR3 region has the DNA TGTGCCAGCAGCGTAGGGGGCGAGGGCACTGAAGCTTTCTTT.

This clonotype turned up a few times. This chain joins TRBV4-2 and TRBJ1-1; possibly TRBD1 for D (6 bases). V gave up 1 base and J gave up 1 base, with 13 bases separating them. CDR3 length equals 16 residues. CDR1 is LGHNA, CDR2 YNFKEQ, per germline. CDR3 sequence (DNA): TGTGCCAGCAGCCAAGTGGCTGGACAGCAGAACACTGAAGCTTTCTTT. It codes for CASSQVAGQQNTEAFF.

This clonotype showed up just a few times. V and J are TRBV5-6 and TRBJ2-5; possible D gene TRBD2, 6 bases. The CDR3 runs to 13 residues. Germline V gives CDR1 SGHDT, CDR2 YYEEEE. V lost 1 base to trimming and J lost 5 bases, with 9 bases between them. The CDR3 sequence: CASSLREWETQYF. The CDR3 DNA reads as TGTGCCAGCAGCTTGCGGGAGTGGGAGACCCAGTACTTC.

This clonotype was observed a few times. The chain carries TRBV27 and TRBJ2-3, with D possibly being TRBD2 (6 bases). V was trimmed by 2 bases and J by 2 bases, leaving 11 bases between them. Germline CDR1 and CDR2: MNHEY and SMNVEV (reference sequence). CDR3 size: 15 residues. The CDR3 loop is CASSLRGRTTDTQYF. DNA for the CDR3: TGTGCCAGCAGTTTACGGGGGAGGACCACAGATACGCAGTATTTT.

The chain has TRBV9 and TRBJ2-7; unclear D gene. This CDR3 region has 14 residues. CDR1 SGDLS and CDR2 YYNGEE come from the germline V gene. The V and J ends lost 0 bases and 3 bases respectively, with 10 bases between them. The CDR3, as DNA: TGTGCCAGCAGCGTAGATGGGTACCGCTACGAGCAGTACTTC. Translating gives CASSVDGYRYEQYF.